What follows describes a single TCR beta chain. TCRdb keeps only in-frame clones here, not all; method: immunoSEQ multiplex PCR. Among about 120,000 clones listed, 90% to 95% were seen once. The germline V gene encodes CDR1 WSHSY and CDR2 SAAADI. The CDR3 length is 14 residues. V dropped 7 bases and J dropped 1 base, with 11 bases sitting between them. This entry belongs to a study of siplizumab effects on memory and regulatory T cells. V is TRBV10-2 and J is TRBJ2-1, with TRBD2 as a possible D gene (6 bases). Sequenced material: non-Treg CD4+ T cells sorted from blood. The sequence was collected from a human donor in good health. In DNA, the CDR3 is TGCGCCAGCATGGTGGGGAGGTCCTACAATGAGCAGTTCTTC. Translation: CASMVGRSYNEQFF.